This T cell receptor (beta chain) was recorded in a study of cytomegalovirus exposure and HLA in healthy donors (dated by TCRdb to 2016 to 2017). About the investigation overall: According to an earlier analysis of several hundred of the donors, 150 million to 200 million T cells yielded 120 million or so unique TCR beta sequences and about 280 Gb of sequence data. Besides the first cohort of about 730 subjects, a separate validation cohort made up of some 110 different subjects was used. The number of donors typed differed by locus, with about 629-640 for A, B, C, DRB1 and DQB1, more than 500 for DQA1, approximately 580 for DPA1, and 400 to 490 for DPB1. Roughly five DR-DQ haplotypes were treated as single units for association and clustering because of strong linkage in the cohort. A later genetic analysis took genome-wide SNP genotypes for about three fifths of the 666 donors and used that subset as a discovery cohort. Donor age, sex, ethnicity and CMV serostatus were collected together with the repertoire data. A later analysis re-examined previously published TCR beta repertoires from more than 550 donors and added high-resolution HLA genotyping to investigate patterns of TCR occurrence. The study used immunosequencing to profile the T cell repertoires of 670 or so subjects and linked those repertoires to cytomegalovirus serostatus. In an earlier analysis of about 590 of the donors, high-throughput TCR beta sequencing was used to judge whether each TCR beta V gene segment behaved as functional or pseudogenic. The study combined high-throughput TCR immunosequencing, statistical association of individual TCRs with disease status, and machine learning to predict cytomegalovirus infection status. Rather than using new phenotypic data, the later analysis identified candidate immune exposures from TCR beta sequences and from how often those sequences occurred across donors. On average, around 240,000 unique TCR beta nucleotide sequences were sequenced per donor among several hundred genotyped donors of the cohort, with 15% to 20% of those sequences being non-productive. Every discovery cohort repertoire had been produced on one sequencing platform. The study aimed to test whether signatures of past pathogen exposure could be identified by cataloging public T cell receptors. Both class I and class II loci were covered by HLA typing, at four-digit resolution. Of the roughly 400 genotyped donors, roughly 85% fell in the genetic ancestry cluster associated with self-reported Caucasian donors. An early release covering roughly 580 HLA-typed donors comprised about 300 gigabases of sequencing data and some 79 million unique TCR sequences. What the work shows at the level of the full study, not this receptor alone: A few of the identified cytomegalovirus-associated TCR beta chains were confirmed in vitro to be specific for cytomegalovirus antigens. Because HLA typing was unavailable for some donors at each locus, only the typed subset was used in association tests. The sequencing pipeline was judged likely to have produced a cluster of highly shared sequence variants as a technical artifact. Only TCR beta chains were sequenced in this cohort, and the absence of alpha or paired-chain data limited detectable features. A further reported finding was that TCR beta sequences accurately predicted the HLA-A and HLA-B alleles for most subjects in the first cohort. Some IMGT-functional V segments, including TRBV6-2 and TRBV6-3, could not be distinguished by the 87-base-pair reads and were therefore excluded. A later analysis found that most CMV-associated TCR beta chains appeared HLA-restricted, with HLA associations seemingly driven largely by CMV exposure. In a later analysis, 16,951 TCR beta sequences were associated with specific HLA alleles at a false discovery rate of 0.05. Correlated functional status among segregating V segments might be attributable to linkage disequilibrium, but an unknown experimental factor could not be ruled out. The classifier was reported to diagnose cytomegalovirus status with high specificity and sensitivity in both the original cohort and the validation cohort. According to a later analysis, TCR association rates differed among HLA loci, with DRB1 alleles showing the most associated TCRs and HLA-C alleles showing the fewest. In a later analysis, HLA-associated TCR beta chains were found to be more clonally expanded and to have lower generation probabilities than equally common non-associated chains. While some public TCRs were present in many individuals, most TCR sequences turned up only very rarely across donors. Because counts were too low, roughly 18 rarely observed V segments, including chromosome 9 orphons, were left out of the earlier analysis of some 640 of the donors. A later genetic analysis reported fewer N-insertions in productive TCRs among donors in an Asian-associated ancestry cluster than the roughly 670-donor mean. A later genetic analysis associated a missense DCLRE1C variant with V-gene and J-gene trimming of TCR beta chains, and an independent cohort replicated the association. A total of 164 TCR beta chains were listed by the study as associated with cytomegalovirus. Broadly in line with IMGT annotations, most TCR beta V segments showed up in productive rearrangements about 90% or about 30% of the time in an earlier analysis of approximately 600 of the donors. A later analysis reported that several top co-occurrence clusters appeared linked to parvovirus B19, influenza, CMV and Epstein-Barr virus. The only immune exposure information available for the cohort was CMV serostatus. The presence/absence analyses assumed that sequencing depth was roughly uniform across donors, and that assumption may not be true. According to the authors, the approach could potentially be generalized to other disease states and immunological phenotypes. Assigning TCR associations to individual alleles was difficult when HLA alleles, especially DR and DQ, strongly co-occurred.

Points on this clone: No cognate antigen has been identified for it. No base qualities exist here, and no much larger clone lies one base off it.

In total, approximately 610 healthy bone marrow donors made up the cohort. At the time of sampling, all cohort members were nominally healthy, though unrecorded immune exposures were likely present. The donor tested CMV seronegative, placing the donor among the 350 to 400 seronegative members of the cohort. A peripheral blood sample was collected from each donor, and TCR beta sequencing was performed on peripheral blood mononuclear cells. The Qiagen DNeasy Blood Extraction Kit was used to extract genomic DNA from the blood cell samples. Libraries were constructed by the immunoSEQ multiplex PCR assay. For the multiplex PCR, a mixture combining 60 forward primers for TCR Vbeta segments and 13 reverse primers for TCR Jbeta segments was used. The CDR3 region of rearranged TCR beta genes was amplified from genomic DNA with a multiplex PCR assay. The Illumina HiSeq System was used to sequence the amplified TCR beta libraries as 87-base-pair reads. The study's processing was this. A later analysis tallied 70 million to 100 million unique TCR beta chains across the 700 or so repertoires, and around 9.9 million of those chains were shared by two or more donors. To remove PCR and sequencing errors, raw reads were error-corrected and collapsed into unique sequences using a nearest-neighbor algorithm that merged closely related sequences. CDR3 sequences were aligned to IMGT reference sequences to assign V, D and J gene segments. For a sequence to be retained, a match of at least six nucleotides was required to both a V gene segment and a J gene segment. Rearrangements were classified as productive when the CDR3 lacked stop codons and remained in frame with V and J, and all other rearrangements were classified as non-productive. CDR3 was defined by IMGT convention, running from the second conserved V-encoded cysteine to the conserved J-encoded phenylalanine. Sequences without an unambiguous match to a single V gene segment were excluded from the earlier analysis of a few hundred of the donors. In an earlier analysis of approximately 550 of the donors, V segments were called functional above 56.7% productive rearrangements and were called segregating when the between-donor standard deviation exceeded 5%. A statistical classification framework was developed to diagnose cytomegalovirus status using the catalog of TCR beta chain sequences. In a later analysis, V and J genes were assigned by comparing TCR nucleotide sequences against IMGT/GENE-DB human TR gene sequences. The TCRdist pipeline was used in a later analysis to assign CDR3 sequences and most-parsimonious VDJ recombination scenarios. In a later analysis, every TCR beta chain was defined by the combination of its CDR3 amino acid sequence and its V-gene family, and reads without a unique V-gene family were dropped. In a later analysis, 550 to 650 highly shared, low-generation-probability nucleotide sequences were removed to address suspected cross-contamination and a sequencing artifact. In a later analysis, a clonal expansion index was calculated for each public chain from normalized within-repertoire ranks of inferred template counts. In a later analysis, generation probabilities were computed using a VDJ recombination model fitted to out-of-frame rearrangements, and the results were checked against IGoR. In a later analysis, TCR-TCR, TCR-HLA and TCR-CMV co-occurrence was scored with hypergeometric tests, and a repertoire-size bias correction was applied to TCR pairs. False discovery rates were estimated in a later analysis by permuting HLA or CMV assignments 20 times. In a later analysis, co-occurring TCRs were grouped using DBSCAN, with TCRdist sequence similarity added in when clustering inside HLA-allele-positive subsets. Repertoires with fewer than 30,000 or more than 120,000 public chains, plus five repertoires with anomalous nucleotide sharing, were excluded from co-occurrence clustering. The table comes from immuneACCESS by way of TCRdb, which keeps in-frame sequences with V and J called. Part of the clones is missing from these tables; in studies checked, under half for an unresolved V gene and the rest for unknown reasons. Clonal size and the V and J genes are those of that table, whereas D and trimming came from the DNA. A total of under 200,000 clones appear in this sample, less than 90% of them only once. 0.38% of the sample is taken by the ten largest.

V loses 7 bases of germline sequence and J loses 8 bases, and the interval between the two ends is 11 bases. Its CDR3 holds 10 amino acids, cysteine through phenylalanine. Solely the CDR3 DNA is kept, with 30 bases framed from the first base. The germline V gene specifies SQVTM as CDR1 and ANQGSEA as CDR2. Recombination linked TRBV29-1 to TRBJ1-1; the D gene is possibly TRBD1, with 6 bases matching. The source of this sequence is a boy aged 2 to 10 in good health and CMV-seronegative. The sample comprised PBMCs. The DNA reads as follows: TGCAGCGCAGGGACAAAGGAAGCTTTCTTT. It translates to CSAGTKEAFF.